These T cell receptor beta chains were read from a single sample in a study of blood T cell repertoires in COVID-19. Using immunoSEQ multiplex PCR, the repertoire was profiled, and TCRdb retains in-frame clones only, with some absent. The table lists under 95,000 clones, about 85% of them singletons, with about 2% in the top ten. Source material: peripheral blood. These receptors were obtained from a woman in her 70s with acute or convalescent COVID-19. Each CDR3 is given without its conserved first and last residue.

j_call v_call cdr3_length cdr3_aa
TRBJ1-1 TRBV2 11 ASQGQDHTEAF
TRBJ2-3 TRBV6-2/TRBV6-3 11 ASSYEPTDTQY
TRBJ1-1 TRBV27 12 ASSPVIPVSEAF
TRBJ1-6 TRBV27 12 ASSKQGSHSPLH
TRBJ1-3 TRBV2 13 ASNTGGSNGNTIY
TRBJ2-7 TRBV18 12 ASSKSTGAYEQY
TRBJ2-1 TRBV24-1 11 ATSDPNQGEQF
TRBJ1-2 TRBV12-3/TRBV12-4 11 ASSRDRGYGYT
TRBJ2-3 TRBV5-1 14 ASSLLGHSGTDTQY
TRBJ1-4 TRBV30 16 AWSEGQGKFATNEKLF
TRBJ2-5 TRBV18 17 ASSPMPPGTGRVQETQY
TRBJ1-2 TRBV6-1 14 ASSEGTGGVDYGYT
TRBJ2-1 TRBV15 18 ATSRGPGQGSSGGSLEQF
TRBJ2-2 TRBV5-4 11 ASSRENTGELF
TRBJ1-1 TRBV10-3 12 AIRLQGMNTEAF
TRBJ2-2 TRBV18 13 ASSSGTVGTGELF
TRBJ2-7 TRBV6-5 13 ASALGHSTTYEQY
TRBJ2-7 TRBV9 11 ASSVDQAYEQY
TRBJ2-3 TRBV11-3 16 ASSLGERGSVSTDTQY
TRBJ1-4 TRBV19 12 ASSVAILNEKLF
TRBJ2-5 TRBV9 12 ASSPGNRQETQY
TRBJ2-3 TRBV5-1 15 ASSFSSGGARTDTQY